Described below is a single T cell receptor beta chain sequence and its context. The antigen is unknown. These data come from a study of post-analysis software for immune sequencing data. Study information: Relapsing-remitting, secondary progressive and progressive-relapsing courses of multiple sclerosis were included. Study findings and constraints: Batch-matched samples strongly co-clustered by F measure. In patients, five or six TRBV segments were more frequent than in controls, with TRBV5-6, TRBV5-1 and TRBV20-1 among them. Patients with multiple sclerosis recorded significantly lower normalized Chao1 diversity than controls, the study found.

The TCR beta cDNA libraries contained unique molecular identifiers. T cells numbering about 0.85 to 10 million yielded cDNA molecules that totaled some 500,000. TCRdb fed the PCR reads into MiXCR, producing one record per CDR3 protein. The sample records hundreds of thousands of distinct CDR3 sequences, roughly 50% being singletons. Trimming cost V 0 bases and J 6 bases; bases outside gene matches: 6. CDR1 is MNHEY and CDR2 is SVGAGI in the germline V gene. This CDR3 spans 16 amino acids. The J gene is TRBJ2-1, the V gene TRBV6-5; 9 nucleotides align to TRBD2. This clonotype was obtained from a girl aged 10 to 17 with multiple sclerosis. Sequenced sample: blood. The CDR3 spells CASSYSAGGMSNEQFF. The CDR3, as DNA: TGTGCCAGCAGTTACTCAGCGGGGGGAATGAGCAATGAGCAGTTCTTC.